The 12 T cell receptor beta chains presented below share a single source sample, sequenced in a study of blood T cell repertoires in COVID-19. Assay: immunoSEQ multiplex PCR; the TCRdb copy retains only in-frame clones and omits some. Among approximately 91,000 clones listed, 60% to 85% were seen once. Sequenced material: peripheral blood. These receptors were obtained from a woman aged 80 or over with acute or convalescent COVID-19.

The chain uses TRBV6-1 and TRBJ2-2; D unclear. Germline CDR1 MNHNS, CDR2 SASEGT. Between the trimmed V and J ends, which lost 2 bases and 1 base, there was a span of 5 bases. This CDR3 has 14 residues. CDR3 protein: CASSERENTGELFF. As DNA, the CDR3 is TGTGCCAGCAGTGAAAGAGAGAACACCGGGGAGCTGTTTTTT.

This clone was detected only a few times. CDR3 DNA: TGTGCCAGCAGCGACCCGGGACAGGGGAATCAGCCCCAGCATTTT. Its translation: CASSDPGQGNQPQHF. The chain has TRBV2 and TRBJ1-5, with TRBD1 matching 10 bases. The J segment lost 4 bases and the V segment lost 6 bases, leaving 6 bases of the junction unmatched. The CDR3 loop spans 15 amino acids. Per the germline V gene, CDR1 is SNHLY and CDR2 is FYNNEI.

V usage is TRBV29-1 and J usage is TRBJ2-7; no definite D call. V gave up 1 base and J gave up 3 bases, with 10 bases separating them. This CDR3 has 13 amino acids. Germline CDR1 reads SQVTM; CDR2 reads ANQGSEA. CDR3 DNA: TGCAGCGTTGAAGCACCGGGTCGCTACGAGCAGTACTTC. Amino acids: CSVEAPGRYEQYF.

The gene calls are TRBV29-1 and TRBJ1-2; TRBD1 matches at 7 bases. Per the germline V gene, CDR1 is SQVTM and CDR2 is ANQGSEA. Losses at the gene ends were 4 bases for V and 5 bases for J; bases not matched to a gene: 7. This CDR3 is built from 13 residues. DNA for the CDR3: TGCAGCGTTGGGCTGGGGACAGATTATGGCTACACCTTC. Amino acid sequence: CSVGLGTDYGYTF.

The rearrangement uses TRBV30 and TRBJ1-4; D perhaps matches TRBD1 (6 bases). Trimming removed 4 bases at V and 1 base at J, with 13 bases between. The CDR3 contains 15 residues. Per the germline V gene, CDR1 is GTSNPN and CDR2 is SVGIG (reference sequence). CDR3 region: CAWTAPTGTNEKLFF. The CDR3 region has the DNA TGTGCCTGGACGGCCCCGACAGGAACTAATGAAAAACTGTTTTTT.

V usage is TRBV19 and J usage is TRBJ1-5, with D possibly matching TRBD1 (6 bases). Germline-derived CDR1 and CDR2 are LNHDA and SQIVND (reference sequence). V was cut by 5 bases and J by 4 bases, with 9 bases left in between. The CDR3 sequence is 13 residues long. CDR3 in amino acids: CASSRQENQPQHF. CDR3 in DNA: TGTGCCAGTAGTCGACAGGAAAATCAGCCCCAGCATTTT.

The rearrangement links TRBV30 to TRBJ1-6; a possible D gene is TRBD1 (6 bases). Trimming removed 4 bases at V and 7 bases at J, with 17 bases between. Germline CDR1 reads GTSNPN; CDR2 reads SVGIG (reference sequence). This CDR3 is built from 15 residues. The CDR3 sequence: CAWTRLQGVNSPLHF. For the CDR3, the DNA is TGTGCCTGGACCCGATTACAGGGAGTAAATTCACCCCTCCACTTT.

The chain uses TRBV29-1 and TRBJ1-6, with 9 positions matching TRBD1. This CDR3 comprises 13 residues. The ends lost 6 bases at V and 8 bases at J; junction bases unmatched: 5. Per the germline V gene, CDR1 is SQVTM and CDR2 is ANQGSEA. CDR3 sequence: CSVGDRGDSPLHF. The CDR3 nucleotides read TGCAGCGTCGGTGACAGGGGGGATTCACCCCTCCACTTT.

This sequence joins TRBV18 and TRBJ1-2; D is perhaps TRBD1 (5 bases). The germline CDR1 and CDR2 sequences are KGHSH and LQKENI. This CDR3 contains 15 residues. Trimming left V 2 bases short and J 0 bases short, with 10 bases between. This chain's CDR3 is CASSPESGTNYGYTF. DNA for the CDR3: TGTGCCAGCTCACCAGAATCAGGGACTAACTATGGCTACACCTTC.

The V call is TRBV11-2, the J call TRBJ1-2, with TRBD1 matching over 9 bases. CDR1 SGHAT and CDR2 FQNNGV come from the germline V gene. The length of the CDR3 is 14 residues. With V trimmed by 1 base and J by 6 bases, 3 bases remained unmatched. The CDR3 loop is CASSLGRQGDGYTF. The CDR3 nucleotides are TGTGCCAGCAGCTTAGGTAGACAGGGGGATGGCTACACCTTC.

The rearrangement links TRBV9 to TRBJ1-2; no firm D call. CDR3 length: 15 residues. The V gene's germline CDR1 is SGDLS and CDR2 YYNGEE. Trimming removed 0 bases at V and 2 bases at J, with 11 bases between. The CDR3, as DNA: TGTGCCAGCAGCGTAGCCCAGCCGGGGAACTATGGCTACACCTTC. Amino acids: CASSVAQPGNYGYTF.

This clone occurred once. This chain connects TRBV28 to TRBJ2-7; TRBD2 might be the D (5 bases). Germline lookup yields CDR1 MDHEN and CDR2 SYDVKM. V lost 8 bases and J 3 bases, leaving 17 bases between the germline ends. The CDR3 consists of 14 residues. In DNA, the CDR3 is TGTGCCAGCCTAAATTCGGGGAGCAACTACGAGCAGTACTTC. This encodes CASLNSGSNYEQYF. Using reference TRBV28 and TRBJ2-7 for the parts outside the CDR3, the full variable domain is DVKVTQSSRYLVKRTGEKVFLECVQDMDHENMFWYRQDPGLGLRLIYFSYDVKMKEKGDIPEGYSVSREKKERFSLILESASTNQTSMYLCASLNSGSNYEQYFGPGTRLTVT.